This paragraph reports one T cell receptor (beta chain). Method: immunoSEQ multiplex PCR; TCRdb's copy keeps in-frame clones and lacks some. The table records about 2.4 million clones, over 85% of them present only once. This CDR3 is 17 amino acids long. Germline CDR1 and CDR2: SGHTA and FQGTGA. Germline trimming cut 4 bases from V and 0 bases from J; bases unmatched to any gene: 9. This sample stems from a study of shared clonotypes between healthy human individuals. The sequencing sample was made of naive CD4+ T cells from PBMCs. Indicated subset: CD45RA+ positively selected. The chain links TRBV7-3 to TRBJ2-1, with 7 nucleotides matching TRBD2. The TCR originated in a man between 18 and 35 years old in good health. Some clones in this sample may be carry-over from other donors' samples. The CDR3 nucleotides are TGTGCCAGCAGCTCAACCCCCGGGACTATCTCCTACAATGAGCAGTTCTTC. Protein product: CASSSTPGTISYNEQFF. Combining the CDR3 with reference TRBV7-3 and TRBJ2-1 gives the whole variable domain GAGVSQTPSNKVTEKGKYVELRCDPISGHTALYWYRQSLGQGPEFLIYFQGTGAADDSGLPNDRFFAVRPEGSVSTLKIQRTERGDSAVYLCASSSTPGTISYNEQFFGPGTRLTVL.